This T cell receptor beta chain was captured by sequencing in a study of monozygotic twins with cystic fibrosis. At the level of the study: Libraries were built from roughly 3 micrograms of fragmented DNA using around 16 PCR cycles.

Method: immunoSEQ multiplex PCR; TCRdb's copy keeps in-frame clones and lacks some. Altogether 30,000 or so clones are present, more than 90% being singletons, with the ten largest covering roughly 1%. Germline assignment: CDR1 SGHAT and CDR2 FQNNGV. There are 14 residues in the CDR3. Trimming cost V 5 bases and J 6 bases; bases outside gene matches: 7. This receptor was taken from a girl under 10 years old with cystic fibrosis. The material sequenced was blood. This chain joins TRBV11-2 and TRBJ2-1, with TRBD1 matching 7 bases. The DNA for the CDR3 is TGTGCCAGCAGCCATCCAGGGGGTTCCAATGAGCAGTTCTTC. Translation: CASSHPGGSNEQFF. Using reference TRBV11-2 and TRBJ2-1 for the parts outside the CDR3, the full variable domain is EAGVAQSPRYKIIEKRQSVAFWCNPISGHATLYWYQQILGQGPKLLIQFQNNGVVDDSQLPKDRFSAERLKGVDSTLKIQPAKLEDSAVYLCASSHPGGSNEQFFGPGTRLTVL.